The rows below give T cell receptor beta chains drawn from one sample of a study of blood T cell repertoires in COVID-19. Some clones are missing from TCRdb's copy, which holds only in-frame ones; the method was immunoSEQ multiplex PCR. The sample holds roughly 41,000 clones; roughly 84% are singletons and the top ten take around 1.6%. The sequenced material came from peripheral blood. The receptors come from a man aged 55 to 70 with COVID-19, enrolled during active disease. CDR3s include the opening cysteine and the closing phenylalanine or tryptophan. The D gene is left open where the match is weak. Some rows mark clone size as missing; the rest say once, few, many or name a class of expanded clone.

abundance | d_gene | j_gene | v_gene | CDR3nt | CDR3aa
NA | TRBD2 | TRBJ2-2 | TRBV6-4 | TGTGCCAGCAGTGCTGCTAGCGGGAGCACCGGGGAGCTGTTTTTT | CASSAASGSTGELFF
NA | NA | TRBJ1-4 | TRBV28 | TGTGCCAGCAGTTTCGGAGGGATTCGATCTAATGAAAAACTGTTTTTT | CASSFGGIRSNEKLFF
NA | TRBD1 | TRBJ1-4 | TRBV19 | TGTGCCAGTAGTATCGGGACAGGGGAGGAAAAACTGTTTTTT | CASSIGTGEEKLFF
NA | TRBD1 | TRBJ1-2 | TRBV7-8 | TGTGCCAGCAGCCCGGGACAGGGGTACGGCTACACCTTC | CASSPGQGYGYTF
NA | NA | TRBJ1-1 | TRBV30 | TGTGCCTGGAGTGTATCGGCCAGGGTAACTGAAGCTTTCTTT | CAWSVSARVTEAFF
NA | NA | TRBJ1-2 | TRBV23-1 | TGCGCCAGCAGTAAAGGGACAAGTCTAAACTATGGCTACACCTTC | CASSKGTSLNYGYTF
NA | NA | TRBJ1-1 | TRBV25-1 | TGTGCCAGCAGTGAATGGGGCGAGAACACTGAAGCTTTCTTT | CASSEWGENTEAFF
NA | TRBD2 | TRBJ2-1 | TRBV4-2 | TGTGCCAGCAGCGTCTACGGCGGGAGCTCCTACAATGAGCAGTTCTTC | CASSVYGGSSYNEQFF
few | TRBD1 | TRBJ2-1 | TRBV29-1 | TGCAGCGTTGAGGGGACAGGGGTGAACTACAATGAGCAGTTCTTC | CSVEGTGVNYNEQFF
NA | NA | TRBJ1-1 | TRBV6-2/TRBV6-3 | TGTGCCAGCAGTAGGGGAGGAACTGAAGCTTTCTTT | CASSRGGTEAFF
NA | TRBD1 | TRBJ1-2 | TRBV30 | TGTGCCTGGGGGGACAGGGGGTTCTATGGCTACACCTTC | CAWGDRGFYGYTF